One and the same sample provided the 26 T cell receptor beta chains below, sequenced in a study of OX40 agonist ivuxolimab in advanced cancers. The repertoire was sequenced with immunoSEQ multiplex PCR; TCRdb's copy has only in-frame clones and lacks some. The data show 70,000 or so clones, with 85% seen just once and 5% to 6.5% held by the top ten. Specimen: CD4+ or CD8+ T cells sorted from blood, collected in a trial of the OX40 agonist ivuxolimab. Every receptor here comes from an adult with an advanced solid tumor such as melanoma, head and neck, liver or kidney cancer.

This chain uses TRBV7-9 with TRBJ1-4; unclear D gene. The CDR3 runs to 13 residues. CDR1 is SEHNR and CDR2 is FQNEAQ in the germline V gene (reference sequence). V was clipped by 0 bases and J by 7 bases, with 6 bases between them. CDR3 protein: CASSLARGEKLFF. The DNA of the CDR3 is TGTGCCAGCAGCTTAGCCCGGGGTGAAAAACTGTTTTTT.

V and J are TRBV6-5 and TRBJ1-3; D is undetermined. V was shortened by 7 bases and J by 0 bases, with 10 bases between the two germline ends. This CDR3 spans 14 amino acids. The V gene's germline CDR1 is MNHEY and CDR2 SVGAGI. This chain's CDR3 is CASTLDSSGNTIYF. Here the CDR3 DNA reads TGTGCCAGCACCCTCGACTCCTCTGGAAACACCATATATTTT.

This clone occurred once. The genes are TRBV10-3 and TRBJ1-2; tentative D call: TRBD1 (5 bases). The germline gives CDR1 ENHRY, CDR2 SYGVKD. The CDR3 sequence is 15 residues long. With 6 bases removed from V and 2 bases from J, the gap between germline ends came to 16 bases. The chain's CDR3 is CAIRESGGDNYGYTF. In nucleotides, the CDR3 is TGTGCCATCAGGGAAAGTGGGGGGGACAACTATGGCTACACCTTC.

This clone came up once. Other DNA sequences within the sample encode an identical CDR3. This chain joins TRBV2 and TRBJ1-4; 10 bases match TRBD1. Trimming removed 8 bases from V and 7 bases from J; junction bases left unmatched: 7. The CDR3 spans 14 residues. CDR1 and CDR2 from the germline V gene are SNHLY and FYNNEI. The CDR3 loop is CASSSGTGVEKLFF. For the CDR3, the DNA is TGTGCCAGCTCCTCCGGGACAGGGGTTGAAAAACTGTTTTTT.

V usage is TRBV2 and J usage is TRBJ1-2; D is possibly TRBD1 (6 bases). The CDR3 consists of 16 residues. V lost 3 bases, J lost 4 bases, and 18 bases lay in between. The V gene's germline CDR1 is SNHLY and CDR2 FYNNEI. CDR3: CASSEPGLDRLYGYTF. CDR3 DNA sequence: TGTGCCAGCAGTGAGCCGGGCCTGGACAGACTCTATGGCTACACCTTC.

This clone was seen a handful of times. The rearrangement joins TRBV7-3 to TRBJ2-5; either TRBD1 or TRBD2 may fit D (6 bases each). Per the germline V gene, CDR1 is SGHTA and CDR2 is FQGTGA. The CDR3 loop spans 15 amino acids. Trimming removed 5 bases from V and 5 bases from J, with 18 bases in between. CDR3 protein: CASSPQGEGRETQYF. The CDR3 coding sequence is TGTGCCAGCAGCCCACAGGGTGAAGGGAGGGAGACCCAGTACTTC.

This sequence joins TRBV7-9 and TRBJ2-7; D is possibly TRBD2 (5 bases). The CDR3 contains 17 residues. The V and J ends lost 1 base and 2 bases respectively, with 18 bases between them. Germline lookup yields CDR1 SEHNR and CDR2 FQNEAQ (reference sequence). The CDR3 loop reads CASSLGRGGGVAYEQYF. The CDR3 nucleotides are TGTGCCAGCAGCTTAGGCAGAGGTGGAGGTGTTGCCTACGAGCAGTACTTC.

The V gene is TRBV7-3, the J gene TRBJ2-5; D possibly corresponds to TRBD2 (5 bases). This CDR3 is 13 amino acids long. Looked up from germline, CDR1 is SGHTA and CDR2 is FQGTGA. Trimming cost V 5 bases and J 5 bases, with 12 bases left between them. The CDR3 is CASSLRDGETQYF. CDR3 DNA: TGTGCCAGCAGCCTCCGGGATGGGGAGACCCAGTACTTC.

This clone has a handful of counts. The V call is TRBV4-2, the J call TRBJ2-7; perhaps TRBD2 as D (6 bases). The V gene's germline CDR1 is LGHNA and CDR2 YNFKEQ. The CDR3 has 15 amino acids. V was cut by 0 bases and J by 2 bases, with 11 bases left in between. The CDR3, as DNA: TGTGCCAGCAGCCAAGAGTTCGCTAGCGCCTACGAGCAGTACTTC. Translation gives CASSQEFASAYEQYF.

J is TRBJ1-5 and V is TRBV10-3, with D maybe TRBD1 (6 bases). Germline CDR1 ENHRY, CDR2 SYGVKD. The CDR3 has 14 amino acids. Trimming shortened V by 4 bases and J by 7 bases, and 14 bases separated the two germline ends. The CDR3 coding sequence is TGTGCCATCAGTGCGATCCAGGGGAGACAGCCCCAGCATTTT. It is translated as CAISAIQGRQPQHF.

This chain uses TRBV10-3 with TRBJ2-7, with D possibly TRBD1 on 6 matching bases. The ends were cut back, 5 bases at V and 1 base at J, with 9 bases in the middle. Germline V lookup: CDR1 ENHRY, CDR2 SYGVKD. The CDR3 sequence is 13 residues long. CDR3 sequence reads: CAISYRESYEQYF. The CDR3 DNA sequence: TGTGCCATCAGTTACAGGGAGTCCTACGAGCAGTACTTC.

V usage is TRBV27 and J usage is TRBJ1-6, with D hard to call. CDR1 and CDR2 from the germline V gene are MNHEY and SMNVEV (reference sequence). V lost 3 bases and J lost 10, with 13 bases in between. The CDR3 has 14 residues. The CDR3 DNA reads TGTGCCAGCAGTTTTGGCCCCAGGTGGTCACCCCTCCACTTT. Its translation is CASSFGPRWSPLHF.

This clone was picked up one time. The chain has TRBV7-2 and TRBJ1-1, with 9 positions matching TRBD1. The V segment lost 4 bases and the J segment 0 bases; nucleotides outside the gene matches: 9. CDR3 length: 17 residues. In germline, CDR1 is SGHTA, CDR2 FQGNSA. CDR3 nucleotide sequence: TGTGCCAGCAGCTCCTACAGGGGGCGAAGGATGAACACTGAAGCTTTCTTT. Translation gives CASSSYRGRRMNTEAFF.

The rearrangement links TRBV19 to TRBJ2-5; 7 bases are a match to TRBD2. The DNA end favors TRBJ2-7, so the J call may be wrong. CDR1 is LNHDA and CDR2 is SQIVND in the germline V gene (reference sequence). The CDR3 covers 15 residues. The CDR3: CARGGPRGSFDEQYF. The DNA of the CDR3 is TGTGCCAGGGGGGGACCTCGCGGGAGTTTTGACGAGCAGTACTTC.

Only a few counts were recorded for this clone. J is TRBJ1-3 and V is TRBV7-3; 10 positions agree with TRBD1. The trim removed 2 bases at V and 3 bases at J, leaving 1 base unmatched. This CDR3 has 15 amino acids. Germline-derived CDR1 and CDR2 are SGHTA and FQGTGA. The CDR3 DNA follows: TGTGCCAGCAGCTTAGACAGGGGGCATGGAAACACCATATATTTT. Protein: CASSLDRGHGNTIYF.

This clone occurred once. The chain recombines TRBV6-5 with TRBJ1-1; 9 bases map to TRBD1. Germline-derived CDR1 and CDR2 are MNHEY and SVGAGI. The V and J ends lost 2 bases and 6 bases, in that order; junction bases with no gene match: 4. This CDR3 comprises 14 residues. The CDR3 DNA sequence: TGTGCCAGCAGTTACGGGGGACAGGGCGCTGAAGCTTTCTTT. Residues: CASSYGGQGAEAFF.

The CDR3 DNA sequence: TGCGCCAGCAGCCGCCTGGGGGCGAACACCGGGGAGCTGTTTTTT. It is translated as CASSRLGANTGELFF. V and J are TRBV4-1 and TRBJ2-2, with D possibly being TRBD1 or TRBD2 (5 bases each). The CDR3 covers 15 residues. The V gene lost 4 bases and the J gene lost 0 bases, with 9 bases spanning the gap. Germline V CDR1 and CDR2: MGHRA, YSYEKL.

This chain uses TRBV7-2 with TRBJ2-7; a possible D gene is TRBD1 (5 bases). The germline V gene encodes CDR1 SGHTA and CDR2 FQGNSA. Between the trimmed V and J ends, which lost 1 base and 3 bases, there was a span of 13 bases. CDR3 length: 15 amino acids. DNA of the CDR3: TGTGCCAGCAGCTTAGATCCGGCCAGGGACTACGAGCAGTACTTC. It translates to CASSLDPARDYEQYF.

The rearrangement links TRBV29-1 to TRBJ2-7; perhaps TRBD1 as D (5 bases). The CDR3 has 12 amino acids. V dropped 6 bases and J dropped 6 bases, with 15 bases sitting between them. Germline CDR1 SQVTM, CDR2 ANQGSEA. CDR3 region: CSVGWGLGEQYF. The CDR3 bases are TGCAGCGTAGGTTGGGGCTTAGGCGAGCAGTACTTC.

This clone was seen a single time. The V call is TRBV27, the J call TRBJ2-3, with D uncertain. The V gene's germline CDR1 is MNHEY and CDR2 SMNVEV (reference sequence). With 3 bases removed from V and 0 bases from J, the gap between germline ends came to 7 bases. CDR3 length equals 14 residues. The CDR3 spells CASSFRISTDTQYF. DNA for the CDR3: TGTGCCAGCAGTTTCCGTATTAGCACAGATACGCAGTATTTT.

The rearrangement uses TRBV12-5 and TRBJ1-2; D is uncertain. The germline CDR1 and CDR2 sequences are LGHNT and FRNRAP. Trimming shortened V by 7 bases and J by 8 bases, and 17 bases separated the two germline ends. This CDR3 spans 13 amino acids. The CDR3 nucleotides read TGTGCTAGTGCCATCTCGGGTCCCAGAGGCTACACCTTC. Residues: CASAISGPRGYTF.

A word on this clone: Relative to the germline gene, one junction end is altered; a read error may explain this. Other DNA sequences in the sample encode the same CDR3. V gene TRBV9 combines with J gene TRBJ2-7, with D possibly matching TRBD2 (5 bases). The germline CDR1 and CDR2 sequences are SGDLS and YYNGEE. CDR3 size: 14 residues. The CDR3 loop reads CASSPTGGGYEQYF. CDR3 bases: TGCGCCAGCAGCCCTACGGGTGGAGGCTACGAGCAGTACTTC.

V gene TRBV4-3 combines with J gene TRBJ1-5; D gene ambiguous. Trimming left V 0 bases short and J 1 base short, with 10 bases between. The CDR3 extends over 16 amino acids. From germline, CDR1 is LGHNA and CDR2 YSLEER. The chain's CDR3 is CASSQDFVGSNQPQHF. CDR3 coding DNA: TGCGCCAGCAGCCAAGATTTCGTGGGAAGCAATCAGCCCCAGCATTTT.

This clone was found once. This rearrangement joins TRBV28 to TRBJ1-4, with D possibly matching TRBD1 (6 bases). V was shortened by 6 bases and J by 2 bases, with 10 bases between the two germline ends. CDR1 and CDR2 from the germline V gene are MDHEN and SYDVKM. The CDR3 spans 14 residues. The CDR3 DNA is TGTGCCAGCAGCCCTCAGGGGACTAATGAAAAACTGTTTTTT. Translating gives CASSPQGTNEKLFF. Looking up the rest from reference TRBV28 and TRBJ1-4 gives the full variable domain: DVKVTQSSRYLVKRTGEKVFLECVQDMDHENMFWYRQDPGLGLRLIYFSYDVKMKEKGDIPEGYSVSREKKERFSLILESASTNQTSMYLCASSPQGTNEKLFFGSGTQLSVL.

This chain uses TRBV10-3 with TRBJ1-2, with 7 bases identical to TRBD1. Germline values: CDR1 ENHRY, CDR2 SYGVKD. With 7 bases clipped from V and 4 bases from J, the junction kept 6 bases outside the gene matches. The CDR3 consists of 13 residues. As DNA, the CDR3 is TGTGCCATCACGCCCAGGGGGGCCTATGGCTACACCTTC. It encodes CAITPRGAYGYTF.

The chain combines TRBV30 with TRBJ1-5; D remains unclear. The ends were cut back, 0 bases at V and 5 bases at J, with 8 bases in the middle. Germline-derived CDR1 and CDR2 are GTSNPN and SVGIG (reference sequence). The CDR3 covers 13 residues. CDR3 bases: TGTGCCTGGAGTGTAGGAGTGTATCAGCCCCAGCATTTT. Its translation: CAWSVGVYQPQHF.